What follows are 5 T cell receptor beta chains derived from one specimen sequenced in a study of blood T cell repertoires in COVID-19. Generated by immunoSEQ multiplex PCR, the TCRdb table keeps only in-frame clones and is missing some. The sample yields about 150,000 clones, roughly nine tenths seen once. The sequencing input was peripheral blood. These receptors were taken from a woman aged 65 to 85 with acute or convalescent COVID-19.

This chain uses TRBV4-3 with TRBJ1-1, with a possible D match to TRBD1 (5 bases). The CDR3 contains 14 residues. Germline V gene lookup returns CDR1 LGHNA and CDR2 YSLEER. Trimming removed 0 bases from V and 6 bases from J, with 11 bases in between. The CDR3 is CASSQERGGAEAFF. CDR3 coding DNA: TGCGCCAGCAGCCAAGAAAGGGGTGGAGCTGAAGCTTTCTTT.

J is TRBJ1-2 and V is TRBV10-3; possibly TRBD1 for D (5 bases). Germline CDR1 ENHRY, CDR2 SYGVKD. There are 14 residues in the CDR3. V gave up 3 bases and J gave up 2 bases, with 10 bases separating them. The CDR3 DNA sequence: TGTGCCATCAGTGAAGGGGCCGTCAACTATGGCTACACCTTC. This codes for CAISEGAVNYGYTF.

The chain recombines TRBV2 with TRBJ1-1; 10 bases align to TRBD1. This CDR3 is built from 14 residues. The ends lost 10 bases at V and 5 bases at J; junction bases unmatched: 10. The germline V gene has CDR1 SNHLY and CDR2 FYNNEI. DNA for the CDR3: TGTGCCACCGAGGCGGACAGGGGGAGTACTGAAGCTTTCTTT. Translating gives CATEADRGSTEAFF.

The rearrangement joins TRBV20-1 to TRBJ1-2, with 7 nucleotides matching TRBD1. The length of the CDR3 is 10 residues. Looked up from germline, CDR1 is DFQATT and CDR2 is SNEGSKA (reference sequence). CDR3 DNA sequence: TGCACGACCGGGACAGAAGGCTACACCTTC. Its protein product is CTTGTEGYTF.

This chain connects TRBV6-2 or TRBV6-3 to TRBJ1-1; D is uncertain. V was clipped by 0 bases and J by 1 base, with 15 bases between them. This CDR3 comprises 17 residues. Germline V gene sequence: CDR1 MNHEY, CDR2 SVGEGT. CDR3 coding DNA: TGTGCCAGCAGTTACTCGTCAGCTAGGAGTTCGAACACTGAAGCTTTCTTT. Encoded protein: CASSYSSARSSNTEAFF.